Below, 32 T cell receptor beta chains from the same sample are listed, as sequenced in a study of molecular identifiers for immune sequencing clone quantification. In TCRdb, the PCR reads were re-called with MiXCR into one record per CDR3 protein. Of some 320,000 distinct CDR3 sequences listed, over 20% are singletons. Sequencing input: naive CD8+ T cells from blood, with Jurkat cell RNA spiked in. Noted subset: FACS-sorted CD8+CD4-CCR7+CD45RA+ naive T cells. Receptor source: a human donor in good health. Some libraries in this study had Jurkat cell RNA spiked in.

In this sample, this clonotype turned up many times. This rearrangement joins TRBV29-1 to TRBJ2-5, with D unresolved. Trimming pared 3 bases from V and 9 bases from J, leaving 8 bases between. Germline CDR1 SQVTM, CDR2 ANQGSEA. The CDR3 contains 10 residues. The CDR3 loop reads CSVELTAQYF. In DNA form, the CDR3 reads TGCAGCGTTGAGCTGACGGCCCAGTACTTC.

This clonotype has a count of ten or more. This chain joins TRBV5-6 and TRBJ1-2; no clear D gene. Per germline, CDR1 SGHDT and CDR2 YYEEEE. CDR3 length: 15 residues. The ends were cut back, 0 bases at V and 0 bases at J, with 9 bases in the middle. The CDR3 region has the DNA TGTGCCAGCAGCTTGGAGGATTCGTCTAACTATGGCTACACCTTC. Protein: CASSLEDSSNYGYTF.

This clonotype was observed at least ten times. The genes are TRBV20-1 and TRBJ1-2; D remains unclear. In germline, CDR1 is DFQATT, CDR2 SNEGSKA (reference sequence). V dropped 1 base and J dropped 8 bases, with 5 bases sitting between them. CDR3 size: 10 residues. The CDR3 sequence: CSARGVGYTF. CDR3 DNA: TGCAGTGCTAGAGGAGTCGGCTACACCTTC.

Remarks on this clonotype: A junction end diverges from the germline sequence, so it may reflect a read error. The rearrangement links TRBV4-1 to TRBJ1-1; a weak D match, TRBD1 (6 bases). Germline lookup yields CDR1 MGHRA and CDR2 YSYEKL. The CDR3 loop spans 11 amino acids. CDR3 DNA: TGCACCAGCAGCAGGGGAACTGAAGCTTTCTTT. This translates into CTSSRGTEAFF.

This clonotype has at least ten counts. The V and J genes are TRBV25-1 and TRBJ2-7; a weak D match, TRBD1 (6 bases). V was cut by 4 bases and J by 4 bases, with 14 bases left in between. This CDR3 is 14 amino acids long. From germline, CDR1 is MGHDK and CDR2 SYGVNS. The CDR3 coding sequence is TGTGCCAGCAGTGGGGGGCTGCGCGGTTACGAGCAGTACTTC. Protein product: CASSGGLRGYEQYF.

This clonotype was detected many times. The chain has TRBV29-1 and TRBJ2-5; D gene uncertain. Germline CDR1 and CDR2: SQVTM and ANQGSEA. V was clipped by 7 bases and J by 1 base, with 25 bases between them. This CDR3 has 17 residues. The CDR3 region has the DNA TGCAGCGCCCCCTCGGCCGATACCATCAAGAGCCAAGAGACCCAGTACTTC. Protein product: CSAPSADTIKSQETQYF.

This clonotype was detected ten times or more. CDR3 sequence reads: CASTWTASNQPQHF. CDR3 DNA: TGTGCCAGTACCTGGACAGCGAGCAATCAGCCCCAGCATTTT. The chain employs TRBV19 and TRBJ1-5; TRBD1 is a possible D gene (6 bases). The CDR3 has 14 amino acids. Germline CDR1 reads LNHDA; CDR2 reads SQIVND (reference sequence). V shed 7 bases and J shed 1 base, with 11 bases lying between them.

This clonotype was seen repeatedly, ten times or more. The rearrangement links TRBV19 to TRBJ1-2; weak D call: TRBD1 (5 bases). CDR1 and CDR2 (germline): LNHDA, SQIVND (reference sequence). V dropped 3 bases and J dropped 10 bases, with 9 bases sitting between them. CDR3 length: 11 amino acids. The CDR3 nucleotides read TGTGCCAGTAGTATGGGACCTACCTACACCTTC. Protein product: CASSMGPTYTF. Based on the CDR3 plus reference TRBV19 and TRBJ1-2, the full variable domain is DGGITQSPKYLFRKEGQNVTLSCEQNLNHDAMYWYRQDPGQGLRLIYYSQIVNDFQKGDIAEGYSVSREKKESFPLTVTSAQKNPTAFYLCASSMGPTYTFGSGTRLTVV.

In its sample, this clonotype was seen many times. The V and J genes are TRBV2 and TRBJ1-4, with D tentatively TRBD1 (5 bases). The CDR3 extends over 15 amino acids. V lost 0 bases and J lost 6, with 11 bases in between. Germline-derived CDR1 and CDR2 are SNHLY and FYNNEI. The CDR3 nucleotides are TGTGCCAGCAGTGAAGCATGGGGCGCGGATGAAAAACTGTTTTTT. Encoded protein: CASSEAWGADEKLFF.

This clonotype was seen at least ten times. This rearrangement joins TRBV4-1 to TRBJ2-1; 7 bases match TRBD2. The V gene's germline CDR1 is MGHRA and CDR2 YSYEKL. Trimming removed 3 bases from V and 9 bases from J; junction bases left unmatched: 5. This CDR3 is built from 13 residues. CDR3 nucleotide sequence: TGCGCCAGCAGCCACCCGACTAGCCCTGAGCAGTTCTTC. It yields the protein CASSHPTSPEQFF.

This clonotype was picked up many times. This sequence joins TRBV6-2 or TRBV6-3 and TRBJ2-4, with D possibly TRBD1 on 6 matching bases. Between the trimmed V and J ends, which lost 5 bases and 1 base, there was a span of 18 bases. The length of the CDR3 is 17 residues. The germline V gene has CDR1 MNHEY and CDR2 SVGEGT. The CDR3 spells CASSRGQSLTAKNIQYF. The CDR3 region has the DNA TGTGCCAGCAGTCGCGGACAGTCCCTCACCGCCAAAAACATTCAGTACTTC.

This clonotype was counted only a few times. This chain joins TRBV7-9 and TRBJ2-1; D assignment may be TRBD1 or TRBD2 (6 bases each). Trimming took off 6 bases at V and 5 bases at J, with 23 bases between the two ends. The CDR3 runs 17 residues. Germline V CDR1 and CDR2: SEHNR, FQNEAQ (reference sequence). CDR3 nucleotides: TGTGCCAGCAGTTGGACTGACGGGGGCGCCAACCACAATGAGCAGTTCTTC. Translating gives CASSWTDGGANHNEQFF.

This clonotype was seen many times. This chain links TRBV11-2 with TRBJ2-1, with 8 nucleotides matching TRBD1. The germline V gene has CDR1 SGHAT and CDR2 FQNNGV. This CDR3 region has 12 residues. With 5 bases clipped from V and 11 bases from J, the junction kept 5 bases outside the gene matches. This CDR3 is CASSDGQGKQFF. CDR3 nucleotides: TGTGCCAGCAGCGACGGACAGGGCAAGCAGTTCTTC.

This clonotype has only a few counts. The chain joins TRBV4-3 to TRBJ1-2, with D perhaps TRBD1 (6 bases). The germline V gene has CDR1 LGHNA and CDR2 YSLEER. The germline V and J ends were trimmed by 0 bases and 4 bases, with 12 bases remaining between them. CDR3 length: 15 residues. CDR3 in amino acids: CASSQDTGAVYGYTF. In DNA form, the CDR3 reads TGCGCCAGCAGCCAAGATACGGGGGCGGTCTATGGCTACACCTTC.

In this sample, this clonotype turned up many times. V usage is TRBV4-1 and J usage is TRBJ2-2; D not certain. The CDR3 covers 12 residues. CDR1 MGHRA and CDR2 YSYEKL come from the germline V gene. V dropped 0 bases and J dropped 7 bases, with 3 bases sitting between them. The CDR3 DNA sequence: TGCGCCAGCAGCCAAGATGTCGGGGAGCTGTTTTTT. Translation: CASSQDVGELFF.

V and J are TRBV27 and TRBJ2-7; D is possibly TRBD1 (6 bases). V was cut by 5 bases and J by 2 bases, with 10 bases left in between. The CDR3 is 13 residues long. Germline CDR1 reads MNHEY; CDR2 reads SMNVEV (reference sequence). The CDR3 is CASSIRDTYEQYF. In DNA form, the CDR3 reads TGTGCCAGCAGTATCCGGGACACCTACGAGCAGTACTTC.

This clonotype was counted many times. This sequence joins TRBV7-9 and TRBJ1-5, with 7 positions matching TRBD1. Germline V gene data show CDR1 as SEHNR and CDR2 as FQNEAQ (reference sequence). This CDR3 is built from 17 residues. The V gene end was trimmed by 0 bases and the J gene end by 4 bases; junction bases not matched to a gene: 9. The CDR3 region is CASSLAGAQGGNQPQHF. The CDR3 nucleotides are TGTGCCAGCAGCTTAGCTGGGGCGCAGGGGGGGAATCAGCCCCAGCATTTT.

The chain links TRBV6-2 or TRBV6-3 to TRBJ2-3; D not resolved. The CDR3 runs to 13 residues. The V end lost 7 bases, the J end lost 4 bases, and 12 bases lay between the germline ends. Germline lookup yields CDR1 MNHEY and CDR2 SVGEGT. The CDR3, as DNA: TGTGCCAGCACCATAGGACCCGCAGATACGCAGTATTTT. This encodes CASTIGPADTQYF.

The chain links TRBV5-6 to TRBJ2-2; TRBD2 aligns across 7 bases. Trimming took 2 bases from V and 2 from J; bases not matched to a gene: 3. The germline V gene has CDR1 SGHDT and CDR2 YYEEEE. CDR3 size: 15 residues. This CDR3 is CASSFQRDNTGELFF. The CDR3, as DNA: TGTGCCAGCAGCTTCCAGCGGGACAACACCGGGGAGCTGTTTTTT.

To note about this clonotype: A much bigger clone sits one base away, suggesting this may be a read error. V and J are TRBV29-1 and TRBJ2-5, with D possibly matching TRBD2 (5 bases). Trimming removed 4 bases from V and 5 bases from J, with 14 bases in between. Germline V CDR1 and CDR2: SQVTM, ANQGSEA. This CDR3 region has 13 residues. The CDR3 sequence is CSVGVPGWETQYF. The DNA of the CDR3 is TGCAGCGTTGGGGTTCCGGGGTGGGAGACCCAGTACTTC.

At least ten counts were recorded for this clonotype. The chain links TRBV9 to TRBJ1-2; the D gene is possibly TRBD1 (5 bases). This CDR3 has 11 amino acids. V gave up 5 bases and J gave up 4 bases, with 6 bases separating them. Germline V CDR1 and CDR2: SGDLS, YYNGEE. The CDR3 is CASRGVYGYTF. In nucleotides, the CDR3 is TGTGCCAGCAGGGGGGTCTATGGCTACACCTTC. The entire variable domain, with the rest obtained from reference TRBV9 and TRBJ1-2, is as follows: DSGVTQTPKHLITATGQRVTLRCSPRSGDLSVYWYQQSLDQGLQFLIQYYNGEERAKGNILERFSAQQFPDLHSELNLSSLELGDSALYFCASRGVYGYTFGSGTRLTVV.

This clonotype has a count of ten or more. The genes are TRBV2 and TRBJ2-1, with no clear D. Per germline, CDR1 SNHLY and CDR2 FYNNEI. There are 11 residues in the CDR3. With 3 bases removed from V and 4 bases from J, the gap between germline ends came to 1 base. The CDR3 sequence: CASSEYNEQFF. The CDR3 DNA reads as TGTGCCAGCAGTGAGTACAATGAGCAGTTCTTC.

The chain employs TRBV12-3 or TRBV12-4 and TRBJ1-2; 7 bases match TRBD1. With 5 bases clipped from V and 6 bases from J, the junction kept 9 bases outside the gene matches. The CDR3 is made up of 14 amino acids. This chain's CDR3 is CASSPPGQMHGYTF. The CDR3 DNA is TGTGCCAGCAGTCCACCGGGACAGATGCATGGCTACACCTTC.

This clonotype was found many times. The chain is built from TRBV7-2 and TRBJ2-5; the match to TRBD2 covers 11 bases. CDR1 SGHTA and CDR2 FQGNSA come from the germline V gene. The CDR3 loop spans 16 amino acids. V lost 1 base and J lost 2; bases outside the gene matches: 3. The CDR3 bases are TGTGCCAGCAGCTTAGTACCTAGCGGGGGGCAAGAGACCCAGTACTTC. Encoded protein: CASSLVPSGGQETQYF.

This clonotype was seen many times. The chain couples TRBV13 to TRBJ2-7, with 7 bases lining up with TRBD1. Germline V gene lookup returns CDR1 PRHDT and CDR2 FYEKMQ (reference sequence). The CDR3 covers 16 residues. CDR3 coding DNA: TGTGCCAGCAGCTTAGCGGCACGAGGCTCCGGGACAGCGTCCAGTGTC. Encoded protein: CASSLAARGSGTASSV.

The chain uses TRBV28 and TRBJ1-5; no firm D call. The germline gives CDR1 MDHEN, CDR2 SYDVKM. This CDR3 is 17 amino acids long. V gave up 2 bases and J gave up 6 bases, with 20 bases separating them. CDR3 loop: CASSLPREAYRRQPQHF. The DNA for the CDR3 is TGTGCCAGCAGTTTACCTCGGGAAGCTTATCGGCGTCAGCCCCAGCATTTT.

This clonotype was detected a few times. This chain uses TRBV2 with TRBJ2-1, with 9 bases aligning to TRBD2. There are 15 residues in the CDR3. V gave up 6 bases and J gave up 8 bases; unmatched junction bases: 11. Germline-derived CDR1 and CDR2 are SNHLY and FYNNEI. The CDR3 DNA follows: TGTGCCAGCAGCCTCCCGAGGACTAGCGTGTATGAGCAGTTCTTC. As protein: CASSLPRTSVYEQFF.

A remark on this clonotype: A much larger clone lies a single base off, so this may be a read error. The CDR3 ends on some other residue instead of the conserved phenylalanine or tryptophan, so this is likely a read error. DNA for the CDR3: TGTGCCAGCAGTTACTTGGCTGGGGCGGAGAATGAAAAACTGTTTTCT. It specifies CASSYLAGAENEKLFS. The chain carries TRBV6-6 and TRBJ1-4; a weak D match, TRBD1 (5 bases). V was clipped by 1 base and J by 5 bases, with 14 bases between them. Germline V gene lookup returns CDR1 MNHNY and CDR2 SVGAGI (reference sequence). The CDR3 loop spans 16 amino acids.

Note on this clonotype: One end of the junction varies from germline; a read error may be responsible. The gene calls are TRBV10-1 and TRBJ1-1; no reliable D call. Germline V CDR1 and CDR2: WNHNN, SYGVQD (reference sequence). The CDR3 is 14 amino acids. CDR3 sequence reads: CASGETEVGTEAFF. The CDR3 DNA is TGCGCCAGCGGTGAGACCGAGGTGGGCACTGAAGCTTTCTTT.

The table lists this clonotype with many counts. This rearrangement joins TRBV2 to TRBJ2-5; D could derive from TRBD1 or TRBD2 (5 bases each). CDR3 length: 13 amino acids. CDR1 and CDR2 from the germline V gene are SNHLY and FYNNEI. The V gene lost 8 bases and the J gene lost 3 bases, with 13 bases spanning the gap. The CDR3 bases are TGTGCCAGCGGGACCCTTCTCGAAGAGACCCAGTACTTC. Its protein product is CASGTLLEETQYF.

The chain couples TRBV30 to TRBJ2-3, with D perhaps TRBD2 (6 bases). The CDR3 runs 18 residues. Per the germline V gene, CDR1 is GTSNPN and CDR2 is SVGIG (reference sequence). Trimming cost V 0 bases and J 0 bases, with 19 bases left between them. CDR3 bases: TGTGCCTGGAGTGTACGAACGGGAGTGAGAACTAGCACAGATACGCAGTATTTT. This translates into CAWSVRTGVRTSTDTQYF.

The sample holds many counts of this clonotype. The chain carries TRBV20-1 and TRBJ2-7; tentative D call: TRBD1 (6 bases). Germline loops: CDR1 DFQATT, CDR2 SNEGSKA (reference sequence). Trimming shortened V by 0 bases and J by 6 bases, and 12 bases separated the two germline ends. The length of the CDR3 is 13 residues. CDR3 sequence reads: CSAREQGSSEQYF. CDR3 coding DNA: TGCAGTGCTAGAGAACAGGGAAGCAGCGAGCAGTACTTC.